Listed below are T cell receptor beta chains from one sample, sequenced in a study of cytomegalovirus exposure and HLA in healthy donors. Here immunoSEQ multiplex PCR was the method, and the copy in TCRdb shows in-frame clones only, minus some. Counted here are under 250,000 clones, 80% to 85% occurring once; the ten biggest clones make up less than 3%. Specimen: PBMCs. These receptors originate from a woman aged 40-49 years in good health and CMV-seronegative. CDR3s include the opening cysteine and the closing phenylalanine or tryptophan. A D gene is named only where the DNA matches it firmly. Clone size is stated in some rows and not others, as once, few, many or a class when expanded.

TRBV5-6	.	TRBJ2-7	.	TGTGCCAGCAGCTTGGTAGCGGCTCTTTCCTACGAGCAGTACTTC	CASSLVAALSYEQYF
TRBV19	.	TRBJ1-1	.	TGTGCCAGTAGTAAATGGGCAGGGGATACGAACACTGAAGCTTTCTTT	CASSKWAGDTNTEAFF
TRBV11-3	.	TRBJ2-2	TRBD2	TGTGCCAGCAGCCCACAGGGACTAGCGGGAGTAACCGGGGAGCTGTTTTTT	CASSPQGLAGVTGELFF
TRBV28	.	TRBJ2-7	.	TGTGCCAGCAGGGGAGGTGGGGCGTACGAGCAGTACTTC	CASRGGGAYEQYF
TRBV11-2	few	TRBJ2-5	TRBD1	TGTGCCAGCAGCTTCTCTGGACAGGGGGAGACCCAGTACTTC	CASSFSGQGETQYF
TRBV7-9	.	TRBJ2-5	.	TGTGCCAGCAGCTTACTAGACCTCGGCCAGAGGTACCAAGAGACCCAGTACTTC	CASSLLDLGQRYQETQYF
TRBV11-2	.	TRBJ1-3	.	TGTGCCAGCAGCGCCTCCTGGGCCTCCTCGAGCACCATATATTTT	CASSASWASSSTIYF
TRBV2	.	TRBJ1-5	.	TGTGCCAGCAGTGGGTCCCTTATCATGAGTAATCAGCCCCAGCATTTT	CASSGSLIMSNQPQHF
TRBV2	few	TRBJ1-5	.	TGTGCCAGCAGTACCTTGGGGACACATAGCAATCAGCCCCAGCATTTT	CASSTLGTHSNQPQHF
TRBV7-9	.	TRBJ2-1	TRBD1	TGTGCCAGCAGCTTAGGACAGGGGGCCTACAATGAGCAGTTCTTC	CASSLGQGAYNEQFF
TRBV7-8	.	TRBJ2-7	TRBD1	TGTGCCAGCAGCCGGACAGGGGGCTACGAGCAGTACTTC	CASSRTGGYEQYF
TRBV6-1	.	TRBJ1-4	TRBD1	TGTGCCAGCAGTGTACGACAGGGGGCAACTAATGAAAAACTGTTTTTT	CASSVRQGATNEKLFF
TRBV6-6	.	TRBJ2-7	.	TGTGCCAGCAGTTACTCGCAGGGGCAGCAGTACTTC	CASSYSQGQQYF
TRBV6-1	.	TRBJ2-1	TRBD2	TGTGCCAGCAGTGAAGTAGGGGGGACTAGCGGGGTATACAATGAGCAGTTCTTC	CASSEVGGTSGVYNEQFF
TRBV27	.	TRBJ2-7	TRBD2	TGTGCCAGCAGTTACAGGACTAGCGGCTACGAGCAGTACTTC	CASSYRTSGYEQYF
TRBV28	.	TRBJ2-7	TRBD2	TGTGCCAGCAGTGCGCCCCGCGGGACTAGCGGGCGCTACGAGCAGTACTTC	CASSAPRGTSGRYEQYF
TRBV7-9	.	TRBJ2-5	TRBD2	TGTGCCAGCAGCATGGGACTAGCGGGAGAGACCCAGTACTTC	CASSMGLAGETQYF
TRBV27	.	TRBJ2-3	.	TGTGCCAGCAGTTTATCGTTTCCCGAGCTGAGGGCAGATACGCAGTATTTT	CASSLSFPELRADTQYF
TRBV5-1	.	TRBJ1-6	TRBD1	TGCGCCAGCAGGCCGGGGACAGCCCGATCTTCACCCCTCCACTTT	CASRPGTARSSPLHF
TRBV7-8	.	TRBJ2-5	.	TGTGCCAGCAGCCTAGGGGGGCGATCGAGGGCCCAGTACTTC	CASSLGGRSRAQYF
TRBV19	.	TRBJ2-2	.	TGTGCCAGTAGTTACAGGCCTAACACCGGGGAGCTGTTTTTT	CASSYRPNTGELFF
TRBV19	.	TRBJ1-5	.	TGTGCCAGTAGTATAGTACCGCTAAGCAATCAGCCCCAGCATTTT	CASSIVPLSNQPQHF
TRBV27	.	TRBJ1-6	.	TGTGCCAGCAGTATGACAGTTACCTATAATTCACCCCTCCACTTT	CASSMTVTYNSPLHF
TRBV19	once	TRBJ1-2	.	TGTGCCAGTAGCACAGTGGAATTCAACTATGGCTACACCTTC	CASSTVEFNYGYTF
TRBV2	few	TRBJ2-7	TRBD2	TGTGCCAGCAGGGAGCGGGAGGGCCGCTACGAGCAGTACTTC	CASREREGRYEQYF
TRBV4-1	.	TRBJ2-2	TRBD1	TGCGCCAGCAGCCAGTCTACAGGGGACACCGGGGAGCTGTTTTTT	CASSQSTGDTGELFF
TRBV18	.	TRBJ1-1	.	TGTGCCAGCTTCCCGACAGGGAACACTGAAGCTTTCTTT	CASFPTGNTEAFF
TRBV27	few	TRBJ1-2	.	TGTGCCAGCAGTTTTCTTGGTGGGGGCACCCCTAACTATGGCTACACCTTC	CASSFLGGGTPNYGYTF
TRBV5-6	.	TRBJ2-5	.	TGTGCCAGCAGCTTGGACAGGGCCGTACCGACCCAGTACTTC	CASSLDRAVPTQYF
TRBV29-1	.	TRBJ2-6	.	TGCAGCGTTGAGAACGGGATGGCTGGGGCCAACGTCCTGACTTTC	CSVENGMAGANVLTF
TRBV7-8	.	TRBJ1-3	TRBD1	TGTGCCAGCAGCCCAAGCCGGACAGGGACGGAGTACTCTGGAAACACCATATATTTT	CASSPSRTGTEYSGNTIYF
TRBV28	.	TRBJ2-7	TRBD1	TGTGCCAGCAGCACCGACAGGGTTTACCAAGACTACGAGCAGTACTTC	CASSTDRVYQDYEQYF
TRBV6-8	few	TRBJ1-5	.	TGTGCCAGCAGTTACTCGGTCAACGGGGGGGCATTTCAGCCCCAGCATTTT	CASSYSVNGGAFQPQHF
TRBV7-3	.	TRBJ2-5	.	TGTGCCAGCAGCCTTAACAGTCTGATCGAGACCCAGTACTTC	CASSLNSLIETQYF
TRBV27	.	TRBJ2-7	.	TGTGCCAGCAGTCACGCGCAATACTACGAGCAGTACTTC	CASSHAQYYEQYF
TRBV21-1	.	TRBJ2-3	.	TGTGCCAGCAACCGAGTACAGCCTTGCACAGATACGCAGTATTTT	CASNRVQPCTDTQYF
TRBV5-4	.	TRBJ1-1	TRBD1	TGTGCCAGCAGCTCGACAGGGGACACTGAAGCTTTCTTT	CASSSTGDTEAFF
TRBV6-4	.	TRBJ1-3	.	TGTGCCAGCATCGTTTCTTCTGGAAACACCATATATTTT	CASIVSSGNTIYF
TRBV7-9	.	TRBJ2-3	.	TGTGCCAGCAGCCATGTAGGCGGGAGCACAGATACGCAGTATTTT	CASSHVGGSTDTQYF
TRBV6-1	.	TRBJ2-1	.	TGTGCCAGCAGCACGACCTGGGGGGATTATGAGCAGTTCTTC	CASSTTWGDYEQFF
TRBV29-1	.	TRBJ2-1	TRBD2	TGCAGCGTTGAGGGGGAGTATAGGCGGGAGGTGTTCTTC	CSVEGEYRREVFF
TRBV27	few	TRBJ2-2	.	TGTGCCAGCAGTTTATCCCCCAGGGCTGGGGAGCTGTTTTTT	CASSLSPRAGELFF
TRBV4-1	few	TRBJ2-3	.	TGCGCCAGCAGCCAAATAGGAGCAGGGTTGAGAGCGGATACGCAGTATTTT	CASSQIGAGLRADTQYF
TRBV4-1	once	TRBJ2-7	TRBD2	TGCGCCAGCAGCCTGGGACTAGCGGGAGGAAAGGTGGCCTCCGAGCAGTACTTC	CASSLGLAGGKVASEQYF
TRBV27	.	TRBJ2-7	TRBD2	TGTGCCAGCAGTTGGGGGGGACCCTACGAGCAGTACTTC	CASSWGGPYEQYF